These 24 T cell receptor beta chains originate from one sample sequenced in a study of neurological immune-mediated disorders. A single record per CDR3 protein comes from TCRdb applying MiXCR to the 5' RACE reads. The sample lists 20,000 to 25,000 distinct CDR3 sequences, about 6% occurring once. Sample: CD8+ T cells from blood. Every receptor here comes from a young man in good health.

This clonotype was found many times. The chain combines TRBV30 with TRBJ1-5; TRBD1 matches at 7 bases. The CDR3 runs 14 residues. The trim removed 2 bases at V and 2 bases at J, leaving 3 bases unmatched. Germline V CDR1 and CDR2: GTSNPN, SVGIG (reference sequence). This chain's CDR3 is CAWSFGQGNQPQHF. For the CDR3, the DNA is TGTGCCTGGAGTTTCGGACAGGGCAATCAGCCCCAGCATTTT.

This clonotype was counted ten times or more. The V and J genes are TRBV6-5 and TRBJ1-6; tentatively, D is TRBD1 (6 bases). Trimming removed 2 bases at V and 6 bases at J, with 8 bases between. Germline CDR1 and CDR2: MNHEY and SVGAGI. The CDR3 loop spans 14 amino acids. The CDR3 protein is CASSYRGGNSPLHF. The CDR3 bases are TGTGCCAGCAGTTACAGAGGGGGTAATTCACCCCTCCACTTT.

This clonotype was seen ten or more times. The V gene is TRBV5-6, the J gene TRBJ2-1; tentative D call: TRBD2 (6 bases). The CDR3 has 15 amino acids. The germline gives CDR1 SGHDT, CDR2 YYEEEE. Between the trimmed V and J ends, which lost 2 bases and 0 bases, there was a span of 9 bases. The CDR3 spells CASSFGGSSYNEQFF. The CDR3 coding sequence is TGTGCCAGCAGCTTTGGGGGGAGCTCCTACAATGAGCAGTTCTTC. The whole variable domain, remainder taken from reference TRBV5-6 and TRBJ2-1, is DAGVTQSPTHLIKTRGQQVTLRCSPKSGHDTVSWYQQALGQGPQFIFQYYEEEERQRGNFPDRFSGHQFPNYSSELNVNALLLGDSALYLCASSFGGSSYNEQFFGPGTRLTVL.

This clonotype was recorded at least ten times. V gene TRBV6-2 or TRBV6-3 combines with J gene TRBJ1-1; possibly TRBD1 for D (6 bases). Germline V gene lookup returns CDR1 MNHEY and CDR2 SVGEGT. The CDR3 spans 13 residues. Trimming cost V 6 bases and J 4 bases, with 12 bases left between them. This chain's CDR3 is CASRGSGATEAFF. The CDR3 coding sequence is TGTGCCAGCAGGGGGTCAGGGGCCACTGAAGCTTTCTTT.

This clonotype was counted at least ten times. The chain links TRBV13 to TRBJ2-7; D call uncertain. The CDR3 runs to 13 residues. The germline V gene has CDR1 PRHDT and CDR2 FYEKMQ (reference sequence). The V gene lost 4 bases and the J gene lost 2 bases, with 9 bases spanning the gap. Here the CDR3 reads CASSSAAAYEQYF. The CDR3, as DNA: TGTGCCAGCAGCTCGGCGGCAGCCTACGAGCAGTACTTC.

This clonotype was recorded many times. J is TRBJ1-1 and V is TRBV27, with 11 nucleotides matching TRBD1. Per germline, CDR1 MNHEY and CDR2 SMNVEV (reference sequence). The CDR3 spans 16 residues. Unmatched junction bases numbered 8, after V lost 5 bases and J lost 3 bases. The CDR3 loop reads CASSPSKGQGDTEAFF. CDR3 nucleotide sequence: TGTGCCAGCAGTCCGTCGAAGGGACAGGGGGACACTGAAGCTTTCTTT.

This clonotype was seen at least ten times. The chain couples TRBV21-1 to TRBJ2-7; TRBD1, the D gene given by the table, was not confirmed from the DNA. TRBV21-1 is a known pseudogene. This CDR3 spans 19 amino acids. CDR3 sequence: CASSYRGLTGFTDAYEQYF. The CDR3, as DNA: TGTGCCAGCAGCTATCGGGGCCTGACAGGGTTCACAGATGCGTACGAGCAGTACTTC.

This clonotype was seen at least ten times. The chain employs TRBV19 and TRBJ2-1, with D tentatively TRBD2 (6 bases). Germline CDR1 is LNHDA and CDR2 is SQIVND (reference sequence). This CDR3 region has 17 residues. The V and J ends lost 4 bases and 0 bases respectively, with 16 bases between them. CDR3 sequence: CASSTRDSTSSYNEQFF. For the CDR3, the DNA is TGTGCCAGTAGTACCCGGGACTCAACGAGCTCCTACAATGAGCAGTTCTTC.

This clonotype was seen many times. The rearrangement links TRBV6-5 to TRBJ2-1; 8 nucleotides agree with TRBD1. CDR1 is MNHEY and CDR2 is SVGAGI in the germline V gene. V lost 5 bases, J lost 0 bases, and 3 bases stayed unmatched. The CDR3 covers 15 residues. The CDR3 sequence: CASSPTGGSYNEQFF. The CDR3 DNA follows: TGTGCCAGCAGTCCTACAGGGGGCTCCTACAATGAGCAGTTCTTC.

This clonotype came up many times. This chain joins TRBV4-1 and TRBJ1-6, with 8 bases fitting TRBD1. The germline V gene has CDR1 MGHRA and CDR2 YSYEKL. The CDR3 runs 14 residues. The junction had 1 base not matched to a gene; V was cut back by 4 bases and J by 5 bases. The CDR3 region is CASSLGQDNSPLHF. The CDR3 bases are TGCGCCAGCAGCCTGGGACAGGATAATTCACCCCTCCACTTT.

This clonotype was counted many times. CDR3 sequence (DNA): TGTGCCAGCAGTTTATTGCCGGGACTATTCACAGATACGCAGTATTTT. It yields the protein CASSLLPGLFTDTQYF. The chain uses TRBV27 and TRBJ2-3; 7 bases are shared with TRBD2. Germline CDR1 is MNHEY and CDR2 is SMNVEV (reference sequence). Losses at the gene ends were 1 base for V and 2 bases for J; bases not matched to a gene: 6. There are 16 residues in the CDR3.

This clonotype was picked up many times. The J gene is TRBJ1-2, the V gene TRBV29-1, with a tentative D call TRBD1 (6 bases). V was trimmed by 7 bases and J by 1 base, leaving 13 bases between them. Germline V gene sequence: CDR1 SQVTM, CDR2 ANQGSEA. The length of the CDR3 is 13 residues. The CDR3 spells CSATGIYNYGYTF. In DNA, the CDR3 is TGCAGCGCCACAGGGATTTATAACTATGGCTACACCTTC.

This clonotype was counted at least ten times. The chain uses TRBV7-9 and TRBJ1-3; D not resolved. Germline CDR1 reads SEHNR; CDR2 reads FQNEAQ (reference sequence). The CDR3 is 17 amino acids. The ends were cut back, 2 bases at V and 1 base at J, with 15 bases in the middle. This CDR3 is CASSLSLAAVSGNTIYF. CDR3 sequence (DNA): TGTGCCAGCAGCTTAAGTCTGGCAGCCGTTTCTGGAAACACCATATATTTT.

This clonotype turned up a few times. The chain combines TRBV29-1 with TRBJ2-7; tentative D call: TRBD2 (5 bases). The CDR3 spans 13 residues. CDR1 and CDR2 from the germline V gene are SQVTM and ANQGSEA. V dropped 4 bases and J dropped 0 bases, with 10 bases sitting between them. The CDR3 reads CSVVSGASYEQYF. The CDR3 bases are TGCAGCGTTGTCAGCGGAGCCTCCTACGAGCAGTACTTC.

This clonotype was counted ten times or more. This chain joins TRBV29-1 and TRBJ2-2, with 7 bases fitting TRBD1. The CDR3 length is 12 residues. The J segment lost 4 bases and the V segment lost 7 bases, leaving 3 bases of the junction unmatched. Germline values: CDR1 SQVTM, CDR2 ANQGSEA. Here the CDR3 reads CSGSGGTGELFF. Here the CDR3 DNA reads TGCAGCGGGTCAGGGGGCACCGGGGAGCTGTTTTTT.

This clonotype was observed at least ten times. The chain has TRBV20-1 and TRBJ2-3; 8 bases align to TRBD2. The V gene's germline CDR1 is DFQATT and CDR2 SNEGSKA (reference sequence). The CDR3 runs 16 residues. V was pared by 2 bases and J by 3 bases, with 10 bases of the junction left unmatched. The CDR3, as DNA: TGCAGTGCTAGATTCGCCGGGACTAGTCTAACAGATACGCAGTATTTT. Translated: CSARFAGTSLTDTQYF.

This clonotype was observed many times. CDR3 DNA: TGTGCCAGCAGCTTACTGGGTCGGATCCAAGAGACCCAGTACTTC. Translating it yields CASSLLGRIQETQYF. The rearrangement joins TRBV7-2 to TRBJ2-5; unclear D gene. The CDR3 totals 15 residues. Deletions cut 2 bases from V and 1 base from J, with 11 bases between. Germline lookup yields CDR1 SGHTA and CDR2 FQGNSA.

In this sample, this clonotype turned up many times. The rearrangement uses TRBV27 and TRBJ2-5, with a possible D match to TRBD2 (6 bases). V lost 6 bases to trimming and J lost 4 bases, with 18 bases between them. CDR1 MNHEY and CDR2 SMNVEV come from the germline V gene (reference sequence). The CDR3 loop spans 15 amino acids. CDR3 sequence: CASREEWSGVETQYF. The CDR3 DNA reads TGTGCCAGCAGAGAAGAGTGGTCGGGAGTAGAGACCCAGTACTTC.

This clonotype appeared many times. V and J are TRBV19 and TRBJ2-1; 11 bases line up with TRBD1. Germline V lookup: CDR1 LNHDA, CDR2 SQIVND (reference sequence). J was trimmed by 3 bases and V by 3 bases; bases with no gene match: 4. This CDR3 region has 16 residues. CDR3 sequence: CASSIGTGGGYNEQFF. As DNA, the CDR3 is TGTGCCAGTAGTATTGGGACAGGGGGAGGCTACAATGAGCAGTTCTTC.

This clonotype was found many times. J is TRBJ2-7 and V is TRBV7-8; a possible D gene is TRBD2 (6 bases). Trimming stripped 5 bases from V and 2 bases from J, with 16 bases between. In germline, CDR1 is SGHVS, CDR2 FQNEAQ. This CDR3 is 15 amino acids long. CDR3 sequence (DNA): TGTGCCAGCAGCGGCACCGGGACTCCAACCTACGAGCAGTACTTC. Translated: CASSGTGTPTYEQYF. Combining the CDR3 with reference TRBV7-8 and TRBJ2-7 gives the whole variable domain GAGVSQSPRYKVAKRGQDVALRCDPISGHVSLFWYQQALGQGPEFLTYFQNEAQLDKSGLPSDRFFAERPEGSVSTLKIQRTQQEDSAVYLCASSGTGTPTYEQYFGPGTRLTVT.

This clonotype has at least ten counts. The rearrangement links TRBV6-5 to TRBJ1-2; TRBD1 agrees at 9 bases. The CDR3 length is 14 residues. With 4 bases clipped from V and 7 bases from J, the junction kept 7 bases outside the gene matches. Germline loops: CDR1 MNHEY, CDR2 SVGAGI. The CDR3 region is CASSWGQGTGGYTF. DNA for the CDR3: TGTGCCAGCAGTTGGGGACAGGGTACGGGTGGCTACACCTTC.

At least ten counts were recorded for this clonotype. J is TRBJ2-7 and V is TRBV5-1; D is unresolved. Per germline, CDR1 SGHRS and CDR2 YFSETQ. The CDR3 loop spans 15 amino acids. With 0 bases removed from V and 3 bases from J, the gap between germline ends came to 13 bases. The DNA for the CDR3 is TGCGCCAGCAGCTTGGCCCCAGTCGAAGACTACGAGCAGTACTTC. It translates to CASSLAPVEDYEQYF.

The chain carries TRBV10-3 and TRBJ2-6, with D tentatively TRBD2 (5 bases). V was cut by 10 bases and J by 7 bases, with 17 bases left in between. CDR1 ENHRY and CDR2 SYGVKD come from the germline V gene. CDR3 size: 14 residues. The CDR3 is CATHSGSTANVLTF. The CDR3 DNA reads TGTGCCACCCATTCGGGATCTACAGCCAACGTCCTGACTTTC.

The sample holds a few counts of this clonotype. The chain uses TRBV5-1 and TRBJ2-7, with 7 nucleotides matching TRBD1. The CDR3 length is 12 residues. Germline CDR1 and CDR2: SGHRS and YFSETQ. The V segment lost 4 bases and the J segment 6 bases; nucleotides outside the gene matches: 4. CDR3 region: CASSPTGAEQYF. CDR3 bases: TGCGCCAGCAGCCCCACAGGGGCCGAGCAGTACTTC. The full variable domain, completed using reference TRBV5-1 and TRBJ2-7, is KAGVTQTPRYLIKTRGQQVTLSCSPISGHRSVSWYQQTPGQGLQFLFEYFSETQRNKGNFPGRFSGRQFSNSRSEMNVSTLELGDSALYLCASSPTGAEQYFGPGTRLTVT.